The clone carrying this TCR beta chain was observed many times. Uncontrolled infection, other autoimmune disease, pregnancy or lactation led to exclusion. Diagnostic decisions used clinical symptoms, serum thyroxine and TRAb, thyroid ultrasound and orbital computed tomography. Fresh 10 ml peripheral blood yielded PBMCs. V gave up 4 bases and J gave up 1 base, with 8 bases separating them. CDR3 size: 15 residues. CDR1 and CDR2 (germline): SNHLY, FYNNEI. These data originate in a study of T cells in Graves' hyperthyroidism and ophthalmopathy. Amplification yielded TCR beta CDR3 regions, with RNA transcripts as the source. During a first-round RT-PCR of the TCR CDR3, the HTBI primer set was used. In TCRdb, the multiplex PCR reads were re-called with MiXCR into one record per CDR3 protein. The data contain about 690,000 distinct CDR3 sequences, 15% to 20% of them singletons.

The chain combines TRBV2 with TRBJ2-6; D gene uncertain. The sequencing sample was made of blood. This clonotype was obtained from a man aged 50 or older with Graves' hyperthyroidism. The CDR3 loop reads CASSGLISGANVLTF. The CDR3 nucleotides are TGTGCCAGCAGTGGGCTAATTTCTGGGGCCAACGTCCTGACTTTC.